This entry describes one T cell receptor (beta chain). As yet, its antigen is unknown. Over chemoradiotherapy, repertoires were sampled more than once. The V end was cut by 0 bases, the J end by 0 bases, with 7 bases between. Germline V lookup: CDR1 SGHDT, CDR2 YYEEEE. This CDR3 has 15 residues. Produced via immunoSEQ multiplex PCR; TCRdb's table is partial and in-frame only. The table has about 3,500 clones, approximately 94% seen once. This specimen belongs to a study of chemoradiotherapy in HPV16-positive cancers. Study results and caveats: Only two HPV16-positive patients supplied the functional HPV-specificity definition. Non-HPV-specific T cells did not expand in tumors during treatment, whereas candidate HPV-specific clones and E7-related motifs did. HPV-responsive T-cell expansion during chemoradiotherapy was linked to improved recurrence-free survival in HPV16-positive patients.

The gene calls are TRBV5-6 and TRBJ2-4, with D unresolved. Sample collection was performed from a patient who underwent chemoradiotherapy. This sequence originates from a human donor with HPV-associated anogenital cancer. The CDR3 is CASSLGAIAKNIQYF. The CDR3 DNA reads TGTGCCAGCAGCTTGGGGGCGATAGCCAAAAACATTCAGTACTTC.